This section outlines one TCR beta chain sequence together with its context. Other DNA sequences in this specimen translate into the identical CDR3. This record comes from a study of blood T cell repertoires in COVID-19. As for the study in general: Specimens from acute and convalescent COVID-19 originated in the United States, Italy and Spain. T cells, B-cell-depleted T cells, or PBMCs supplied cDNA or gDNA.

The CDR3 sequence is 13 residues long. V shed 4 bases and J shed 0 bases, with 7 bases lying between them. Authors' analysis steps: Amplification from reference gene primers served as the basis for estimated nucleated cell counts. Profiling relied on immunoSEQ multiplex PCR, and the TCRdb table lists in-frame clones only, not all of them. That table gives V, J and clone size, and the DNA gave D and trimming. The sample lists hundreds of thousands of clones; about nine tenths were seen once. The clonotype comes from a woman in her forties or fifties who had recovered from COVID-19. The chain joins TRBV12-3 or TRBV12-4 to TRBJ2-7; D possibly corresponds to TRBD2 (6 bases). Source material: peripheral blood. The CDR3 is CASSSGGSYEQYF. Written as DNA, the CDR3 is TGTGCCAGCAGTTCCGGGGGCTCCTACGAGCAGTACTTC.